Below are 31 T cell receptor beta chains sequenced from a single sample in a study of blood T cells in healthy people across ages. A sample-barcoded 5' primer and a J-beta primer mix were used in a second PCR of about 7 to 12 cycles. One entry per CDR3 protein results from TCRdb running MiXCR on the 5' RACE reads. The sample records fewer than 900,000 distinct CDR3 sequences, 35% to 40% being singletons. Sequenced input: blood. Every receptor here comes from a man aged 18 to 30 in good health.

Here the CDR3 DNA reads TGTGCCAGCAGTCCCCGGACTAGCGGGGCTGAGAATGAGCAGTTCTTC. Its protein is CASSPRTSGAENEQFF. The chain recombines TRBV12-3 or TRBV12-4 with TRBJ2-1, with 12 nucleotides matching TRBD2. V was clipped by 5 bases and J by 7 bases; unmatched bases: 9. This CDR3 is 16 amino acids long.

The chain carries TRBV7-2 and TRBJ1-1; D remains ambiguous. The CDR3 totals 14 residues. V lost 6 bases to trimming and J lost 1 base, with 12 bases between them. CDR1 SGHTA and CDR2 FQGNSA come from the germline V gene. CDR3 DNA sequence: TGTGCCAGCAGTACAACCGACGGGAACACTGAAGCTTTCTTT. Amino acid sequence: CASSTTDGNTEAFF.

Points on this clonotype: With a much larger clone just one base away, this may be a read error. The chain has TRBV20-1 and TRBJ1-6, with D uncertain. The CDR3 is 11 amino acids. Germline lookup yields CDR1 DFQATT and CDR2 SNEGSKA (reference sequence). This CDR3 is CSSRLNSPPHF. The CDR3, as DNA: TGCAGCAGTAGGTTGAATTCACCCCCCCACTTT.

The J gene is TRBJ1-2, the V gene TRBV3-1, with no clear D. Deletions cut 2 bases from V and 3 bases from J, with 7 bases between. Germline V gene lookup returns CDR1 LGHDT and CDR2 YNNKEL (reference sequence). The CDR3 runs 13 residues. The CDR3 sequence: CASSQREYYGYTF. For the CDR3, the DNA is TGTGCCAGCAGCCAAAGGGAGTACTATGGCTACACCTTC. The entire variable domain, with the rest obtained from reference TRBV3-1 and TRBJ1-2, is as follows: DTAVSQTPKYLVTQMGNDKSIKCEQNLGHDTMYWYKQDSKKFLKIMFSYNNKELIINETVPNRFSPKSPDKAHLNLHINSLELGDSAVYFCASSQREYYGYTFGSGTRLTVV.

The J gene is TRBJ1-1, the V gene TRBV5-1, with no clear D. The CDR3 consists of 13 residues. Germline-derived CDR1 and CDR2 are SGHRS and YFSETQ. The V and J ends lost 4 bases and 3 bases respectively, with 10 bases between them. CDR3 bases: TGCGCCAGCAGCGGAACCGGGCACACTGAAGCTTTCTTT. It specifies CASSGTGHTEAFF.

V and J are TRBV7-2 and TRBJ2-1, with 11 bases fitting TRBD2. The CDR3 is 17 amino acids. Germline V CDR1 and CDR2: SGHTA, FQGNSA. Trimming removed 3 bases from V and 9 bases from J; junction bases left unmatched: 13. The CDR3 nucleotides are TGTGCCAGCAGCTTCTCCGGTAGCGGGGGGGCTTGGGGTGAGCAGTTCTTC. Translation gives CASSFSGSGGAWGEQFF.

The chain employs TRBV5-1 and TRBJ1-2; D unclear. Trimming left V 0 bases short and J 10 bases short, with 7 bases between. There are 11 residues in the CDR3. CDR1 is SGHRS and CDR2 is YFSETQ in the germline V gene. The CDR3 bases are TGCGCCAGCAGCTTGGCCGGGAACTACACCTTC. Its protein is CASSLAGNYTF.

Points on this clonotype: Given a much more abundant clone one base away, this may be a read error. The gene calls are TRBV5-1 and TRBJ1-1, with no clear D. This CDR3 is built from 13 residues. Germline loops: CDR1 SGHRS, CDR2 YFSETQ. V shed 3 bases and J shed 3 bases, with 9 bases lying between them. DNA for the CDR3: TGCGCCAGCAGCTATCTAGGAGACACTGAAGCTTTCTTT. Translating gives CASSYLGDTEAFF.

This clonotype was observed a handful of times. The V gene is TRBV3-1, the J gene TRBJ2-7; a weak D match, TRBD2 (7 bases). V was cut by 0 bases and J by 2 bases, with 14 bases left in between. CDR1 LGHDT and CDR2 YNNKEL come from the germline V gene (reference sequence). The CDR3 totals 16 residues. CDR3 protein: CASSQEGGDTAYEQYF. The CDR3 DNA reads TGTGCCAGCAGCCAAGAAGGGGGGGACACCGCCTACGAGCAGTACTTC.

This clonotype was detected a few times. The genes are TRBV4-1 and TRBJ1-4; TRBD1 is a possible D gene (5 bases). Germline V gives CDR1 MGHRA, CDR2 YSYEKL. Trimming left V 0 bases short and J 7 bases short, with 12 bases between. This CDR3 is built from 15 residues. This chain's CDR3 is CASSQEGGAPEKLFF. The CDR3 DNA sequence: TGCGCCAGCAGCCAAGAGGGTGGGGCGCCTGAAAAACTGTTTTTT.

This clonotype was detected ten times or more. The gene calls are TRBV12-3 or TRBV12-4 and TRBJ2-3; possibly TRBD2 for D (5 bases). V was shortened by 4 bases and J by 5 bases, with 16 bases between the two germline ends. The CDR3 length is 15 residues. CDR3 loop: CASSYGERRRDTQYF. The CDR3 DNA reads TGTGCCAGCAGTTACGGGGAAAGGAGGCGAGATACGCAGTATTTT.

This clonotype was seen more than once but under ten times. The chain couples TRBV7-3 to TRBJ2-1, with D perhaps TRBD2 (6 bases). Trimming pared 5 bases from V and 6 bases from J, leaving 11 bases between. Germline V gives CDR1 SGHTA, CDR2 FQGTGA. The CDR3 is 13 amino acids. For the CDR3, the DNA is TGTGCCAGCAGCCCGACTAGTTCCAATGAGCAGTTCTTC. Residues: CASSPTSSNEQFF.

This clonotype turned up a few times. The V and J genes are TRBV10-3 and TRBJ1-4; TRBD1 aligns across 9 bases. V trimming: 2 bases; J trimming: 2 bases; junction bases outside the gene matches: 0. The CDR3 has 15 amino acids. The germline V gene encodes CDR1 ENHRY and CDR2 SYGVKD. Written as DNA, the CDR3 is TGTGCCATCAGTGAGGGGACAGGGACTAATGAAAAACTGTTTTTT. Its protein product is CAISEGTGTNEKLFF.

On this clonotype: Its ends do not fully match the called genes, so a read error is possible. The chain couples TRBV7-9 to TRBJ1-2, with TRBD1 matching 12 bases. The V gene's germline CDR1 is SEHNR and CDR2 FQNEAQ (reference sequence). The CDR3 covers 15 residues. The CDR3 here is CASSQTGQGADGCTF. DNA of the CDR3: TGTGCCAGCAGCCAGACGGGACAGGGGGCAGATGGCTGCACCTTC.

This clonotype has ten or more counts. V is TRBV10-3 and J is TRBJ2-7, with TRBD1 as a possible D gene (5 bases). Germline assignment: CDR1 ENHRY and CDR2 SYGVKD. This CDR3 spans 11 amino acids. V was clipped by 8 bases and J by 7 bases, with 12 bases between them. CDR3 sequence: CAIGREIEQYF. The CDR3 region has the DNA TGTGCCATCGGCAGGGAAATAGAGCAGTACTTC.

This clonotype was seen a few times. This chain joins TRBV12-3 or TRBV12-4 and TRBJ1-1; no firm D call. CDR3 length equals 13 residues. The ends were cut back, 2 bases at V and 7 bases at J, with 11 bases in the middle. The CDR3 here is CASSLFRTGEAFF. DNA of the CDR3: TGTGCCAGCAGTTTATTCAGGACGGGTGAAGCTTTCTTT.

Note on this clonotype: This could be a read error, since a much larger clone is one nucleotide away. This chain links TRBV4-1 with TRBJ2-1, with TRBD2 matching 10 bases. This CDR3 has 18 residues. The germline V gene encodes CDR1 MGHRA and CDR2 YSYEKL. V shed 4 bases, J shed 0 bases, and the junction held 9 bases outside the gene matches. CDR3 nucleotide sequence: TGCGCCAGCAGCCCTCAAGCGGGGGGGGCCAGCTCCTACAATGAGCAGTTCTTC. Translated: CASSPQAGGASSYNEQFF.

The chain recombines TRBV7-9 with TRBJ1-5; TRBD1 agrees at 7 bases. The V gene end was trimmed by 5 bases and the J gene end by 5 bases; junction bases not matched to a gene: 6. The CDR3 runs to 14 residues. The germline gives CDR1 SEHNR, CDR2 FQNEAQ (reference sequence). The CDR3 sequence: CASSSGTVHQPQHF. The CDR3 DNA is TGTGCCAGCAGCAGCGGGACAGTTCATCAGCCCCAGCATTTT.

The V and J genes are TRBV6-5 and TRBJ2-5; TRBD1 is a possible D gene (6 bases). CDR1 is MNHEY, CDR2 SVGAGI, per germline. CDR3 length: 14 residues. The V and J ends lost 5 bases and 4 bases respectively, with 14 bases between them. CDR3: CASSPGHRRETQYF. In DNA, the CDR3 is TGTGCCAGCAGTCCGGGACACCGCCGAGAGACCCAGTACTTC.

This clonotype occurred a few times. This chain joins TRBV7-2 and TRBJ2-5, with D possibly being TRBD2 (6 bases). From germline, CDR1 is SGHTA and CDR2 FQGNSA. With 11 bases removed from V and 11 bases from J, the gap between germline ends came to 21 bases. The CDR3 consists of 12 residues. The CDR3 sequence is CAGSRGYNEQYF. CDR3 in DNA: TGTGCCGGCTCGCGGGGATACAATGAGCAGTACTTC.

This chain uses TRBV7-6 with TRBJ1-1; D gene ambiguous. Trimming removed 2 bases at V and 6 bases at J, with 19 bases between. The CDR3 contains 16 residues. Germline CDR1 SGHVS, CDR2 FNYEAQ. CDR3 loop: CASSLYGGVGGAEAFF. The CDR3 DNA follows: TGTGCCAGCAGCTTATACGGTGGGGTTGGAGGCGCTGAAGCTTTCTTT.

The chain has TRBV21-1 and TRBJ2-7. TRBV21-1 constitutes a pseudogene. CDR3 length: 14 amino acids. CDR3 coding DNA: TGTGCCAGCAGCAAAGATCAGGTCCACTACGAGCAGTACTTC. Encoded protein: CASSKDQVHYEQYF.

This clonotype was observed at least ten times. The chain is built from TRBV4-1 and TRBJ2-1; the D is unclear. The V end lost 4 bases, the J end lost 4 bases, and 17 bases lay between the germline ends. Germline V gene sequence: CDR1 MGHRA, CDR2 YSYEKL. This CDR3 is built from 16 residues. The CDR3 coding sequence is TGCGCCAGCAGCCCCTATGGCAGAGATGCTTACAATGAGCAGTTCTTC. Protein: CASSPYGRDAYNEQFF.

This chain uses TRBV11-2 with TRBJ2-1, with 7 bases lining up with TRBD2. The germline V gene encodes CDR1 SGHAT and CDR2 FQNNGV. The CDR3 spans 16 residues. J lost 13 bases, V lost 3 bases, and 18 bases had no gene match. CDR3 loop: CASSFTSRTRGETQFF. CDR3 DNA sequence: TGTGCCAGCAGCTTTACCTCTAGGACTAGAGGGGAGACCCAGTTCTTC.

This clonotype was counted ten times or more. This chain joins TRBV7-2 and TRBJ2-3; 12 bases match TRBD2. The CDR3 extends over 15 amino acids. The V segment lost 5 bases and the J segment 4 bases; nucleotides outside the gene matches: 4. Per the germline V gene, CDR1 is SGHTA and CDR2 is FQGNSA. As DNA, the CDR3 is TGTGCCAGCAGCCCTAGCGGGGGGGCTGCAGATACGCAGTATTTT. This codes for CASSPSGGAADTQYF.

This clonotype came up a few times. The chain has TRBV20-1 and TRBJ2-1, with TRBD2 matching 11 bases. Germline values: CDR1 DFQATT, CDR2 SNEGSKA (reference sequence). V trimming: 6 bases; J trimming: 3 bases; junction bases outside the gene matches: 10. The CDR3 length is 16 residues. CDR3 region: CSAEKASGGIYNEQFF. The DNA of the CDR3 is TGCAGTGCCGAGAAGGCTAGCGGGGGGATCTACAATGAGCAGTTCTTC.

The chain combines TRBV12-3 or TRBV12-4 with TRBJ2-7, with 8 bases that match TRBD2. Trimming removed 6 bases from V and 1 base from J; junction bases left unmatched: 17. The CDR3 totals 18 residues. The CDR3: CASSPPLPGGGFSYEQYF. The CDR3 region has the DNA TGTGCCAGCAGCCCACCTCTTCCGGGGGGGGGTTTTTCCTACGAGCAGTACTTC.

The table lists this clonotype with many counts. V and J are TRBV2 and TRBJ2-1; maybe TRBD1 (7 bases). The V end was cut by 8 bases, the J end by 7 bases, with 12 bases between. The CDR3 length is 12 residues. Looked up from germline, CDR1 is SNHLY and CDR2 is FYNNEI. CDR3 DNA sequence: TGTGCCAGCGCGGGACAGAAAAATGAGCAGTTCTTC. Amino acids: CASAGQKNEQFF.

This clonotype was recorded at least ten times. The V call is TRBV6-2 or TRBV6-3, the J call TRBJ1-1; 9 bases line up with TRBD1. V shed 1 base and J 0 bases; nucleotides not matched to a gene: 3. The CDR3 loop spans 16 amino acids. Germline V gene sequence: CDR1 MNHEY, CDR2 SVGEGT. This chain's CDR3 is CASSYYRDRVNTEAFF. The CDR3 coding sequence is TGTGCCAGCAGTTACTACCGGGACAGGGTGAACACTGAAGCTTTCTTT.

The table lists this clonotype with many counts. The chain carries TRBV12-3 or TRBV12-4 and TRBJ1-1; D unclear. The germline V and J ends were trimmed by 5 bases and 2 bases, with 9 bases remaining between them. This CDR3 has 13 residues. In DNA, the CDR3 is TGTGCCAGCAGTCTTAGGGATAACACTGAAGCTTTCTTT. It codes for CASSLRDNTEAFF.

The CDR3 nucleotides read TGTGCCAGCAGGCCGACTAGCGGGGGCCCAGAAGAGACCCAGTACTTC. This codes for CASRPTSGGPEETQYF. The chain carries TRBV3-1 and TRBJ2-5; 12 bases align to TRBD2. V lost 6 bases and J lost 3; bases outside the gene matches: 8. Germline CDR1 LGHDT, CDR2 YNNKEL (reference sequence). The CDR3 spans 16 residues.